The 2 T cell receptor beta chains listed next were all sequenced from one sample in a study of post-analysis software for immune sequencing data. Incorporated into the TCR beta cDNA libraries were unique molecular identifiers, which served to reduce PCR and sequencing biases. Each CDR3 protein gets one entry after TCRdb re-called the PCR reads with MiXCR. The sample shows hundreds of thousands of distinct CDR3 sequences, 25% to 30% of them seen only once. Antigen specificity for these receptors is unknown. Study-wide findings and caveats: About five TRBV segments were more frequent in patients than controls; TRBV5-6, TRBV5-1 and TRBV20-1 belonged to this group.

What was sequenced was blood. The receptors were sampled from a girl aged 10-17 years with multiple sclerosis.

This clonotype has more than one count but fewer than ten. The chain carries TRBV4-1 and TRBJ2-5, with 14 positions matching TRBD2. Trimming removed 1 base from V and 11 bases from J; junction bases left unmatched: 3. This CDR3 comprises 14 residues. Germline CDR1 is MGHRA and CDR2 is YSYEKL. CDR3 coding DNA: TGCGCCAGCAGCCAAGTGGGGACTAGCGGGGGACAGTACTTC. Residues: CASSQVGTSGGQYF.

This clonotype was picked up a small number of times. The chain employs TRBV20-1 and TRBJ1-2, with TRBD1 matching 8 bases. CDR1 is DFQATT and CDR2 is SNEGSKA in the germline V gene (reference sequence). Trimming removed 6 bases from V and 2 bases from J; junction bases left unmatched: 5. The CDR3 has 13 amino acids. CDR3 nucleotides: TGCAGTGCCACAGGGGGGGGCAACTATGGCTACACCTTC. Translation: CSATGGGNYGYTF.